The 2 T cell receptor beta chains below all came from one sample that was sequenced in a study of blood T cells in healthy people across ages. Primers used in a second PCR of about 6 to 11 cycles were a sample-barcoded 5' primer and a J-beta primer mix. TCRdb recomputed calls from the 5' RACE reads with MiXCR, one row per CDR3 protein. The sample includes more than 700,000 distinct CDR3 sequences, about 45% seen only once; the top ten take 15% to 20%. Material for sequencing was blood. The source is an elderly man in good health.

In regard to this clonotype: One base away lies a much larger clone, so this may be a sequencing read error. The gene calls are TRBV14 and TRBJ2-1, with unresolved D. Germline CDR1 reads SGHDN; CDR2 reads FVKESK. This CDR3 comprises 12 residues. The CDR3 coding sequence is TGTGCCTGCAGCCAAGGTCGGTATGAGCAGTTCTTC. It translates to CACSQGRYEQFF.

This clonotype turned up a few times. J is TRBJ2-3 and V is TRBV15, with 8 bases matching TRBD1. Germline V gives CDR1 LNHNV, CDR2 YYDKDF (reference sequence). The CDR3 covers 17 residues. With V trimmed by 5 bases and J by 3 bases, 13 bases remained unmatched. CDR3 DNA: TGTGCCACCAGCCCTGAACAGGGGGTATTGATTACAGATACGCAGTATTTT. Translation: CATSPEQGVLITDTQYF.